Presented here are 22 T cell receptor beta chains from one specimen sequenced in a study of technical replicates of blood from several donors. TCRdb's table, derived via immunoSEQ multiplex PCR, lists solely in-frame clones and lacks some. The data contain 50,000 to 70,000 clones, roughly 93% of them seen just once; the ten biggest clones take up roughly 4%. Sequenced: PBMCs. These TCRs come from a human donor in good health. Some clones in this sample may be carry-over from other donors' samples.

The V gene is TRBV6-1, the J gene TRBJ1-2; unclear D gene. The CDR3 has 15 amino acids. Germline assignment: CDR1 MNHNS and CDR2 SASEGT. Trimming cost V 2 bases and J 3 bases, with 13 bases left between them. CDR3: CASSERRWSHYGYTF. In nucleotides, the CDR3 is TGTGCCAGCAGTGAAAGAAGGTGGAGCCACTATGGCTACACCTTC.

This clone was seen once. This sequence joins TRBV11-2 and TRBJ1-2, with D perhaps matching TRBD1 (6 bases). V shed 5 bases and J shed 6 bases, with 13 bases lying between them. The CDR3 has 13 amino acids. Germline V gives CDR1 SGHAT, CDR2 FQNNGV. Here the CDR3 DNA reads TGTGCCAGCAGCCGTCCGGGGGGCGATGGCTACACCTTC. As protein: CASSRPGGDGYTF.

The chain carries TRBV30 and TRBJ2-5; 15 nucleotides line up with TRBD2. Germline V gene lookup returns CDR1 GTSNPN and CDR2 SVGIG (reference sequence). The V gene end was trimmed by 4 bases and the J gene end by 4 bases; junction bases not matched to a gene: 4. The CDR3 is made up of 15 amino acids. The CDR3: CAWIPGLAGGETQYF. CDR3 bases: TGTGCCTGGATACCGGGACTAGCGGGAGGAGAGACCCAGTACTTC. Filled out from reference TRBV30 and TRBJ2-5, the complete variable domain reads SQTIHQWPATLVQPVGSPLSLECTVEGTSNPNLYWYRQAAGRGLQLLFYSVGIGQISSEVPQNLSASRPQDRQFILSSKKLLLSDSGFYLCAWIPGLAGGETQYFGPGTRLLVL.

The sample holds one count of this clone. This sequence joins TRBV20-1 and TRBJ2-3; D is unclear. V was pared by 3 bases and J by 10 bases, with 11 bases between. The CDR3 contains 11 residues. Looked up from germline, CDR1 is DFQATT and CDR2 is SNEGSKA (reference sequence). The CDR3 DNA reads TGCAGTGCTAGTCATCTAGGTGCGCAGTATTTT. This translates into CSASHLGAQYF.

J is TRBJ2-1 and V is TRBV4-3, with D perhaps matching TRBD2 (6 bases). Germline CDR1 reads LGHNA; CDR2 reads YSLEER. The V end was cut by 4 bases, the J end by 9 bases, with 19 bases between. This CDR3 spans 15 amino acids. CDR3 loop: CASSPGVGGVAEQFF. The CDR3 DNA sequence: TGCGCCAGCAGCCCCGGCGTGGGCGGGGTAGCTGAGCAGTTCTTC.

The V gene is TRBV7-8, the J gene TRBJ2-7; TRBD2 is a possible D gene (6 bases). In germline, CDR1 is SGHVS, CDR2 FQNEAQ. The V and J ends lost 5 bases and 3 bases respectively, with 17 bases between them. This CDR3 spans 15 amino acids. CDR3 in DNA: TGTGCCAGCAGCCGCCGACGGACTACTTTCTACGAGCAGTACTTC. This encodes CASSRRRTTFYEQYF.

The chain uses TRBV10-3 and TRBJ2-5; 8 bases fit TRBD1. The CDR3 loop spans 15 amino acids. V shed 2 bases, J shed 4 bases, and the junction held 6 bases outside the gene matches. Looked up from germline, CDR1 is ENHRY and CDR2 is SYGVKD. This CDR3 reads CAISESQGAVETQYF. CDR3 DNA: TGTGCCATCAGTGAGAGTCAGGGGGCTGTAGAGACCCAGTACTTC.

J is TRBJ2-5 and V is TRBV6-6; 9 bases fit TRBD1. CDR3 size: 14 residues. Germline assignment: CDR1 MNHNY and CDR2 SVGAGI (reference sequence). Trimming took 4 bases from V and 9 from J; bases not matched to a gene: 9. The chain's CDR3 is CASSFGTGNRAQYF. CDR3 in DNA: TGTGCCAGCAGTTTTGGGACAGGGAACAGGGCCCAGTACTTC.

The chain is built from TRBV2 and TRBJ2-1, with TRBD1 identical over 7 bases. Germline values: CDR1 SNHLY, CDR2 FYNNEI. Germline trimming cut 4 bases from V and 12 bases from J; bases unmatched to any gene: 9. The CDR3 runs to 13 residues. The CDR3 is CASSAQGNMWQFF. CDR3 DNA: TGTGCCAGCAGTGCACAGGGGAACATGTGGCAGTTCTTC.

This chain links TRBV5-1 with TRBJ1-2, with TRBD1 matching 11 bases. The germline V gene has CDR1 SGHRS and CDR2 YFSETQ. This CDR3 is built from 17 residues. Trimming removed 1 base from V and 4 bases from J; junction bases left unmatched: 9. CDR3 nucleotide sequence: TGCGCCAGCAGCTTGACCCGGACAGGGGGCGAGAGCTATGGCTACACCTTC. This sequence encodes CASSLTRTGGESYGYTF.

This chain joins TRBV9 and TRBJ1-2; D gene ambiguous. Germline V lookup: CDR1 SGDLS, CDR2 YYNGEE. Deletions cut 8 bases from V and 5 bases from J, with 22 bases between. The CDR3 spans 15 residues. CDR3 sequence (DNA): TGTGCCAGGTGGGGAAGGAGGGTCCCTATATATGGCTACACCTTC. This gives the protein CARWGRRVPIYGYTF.

The CDR3 loop reads CASSLDGVPQHF. The CDR3 bases are TGTGCCAGCAGCTTAGACGGGGTGCCCCAGCATTTT. This chain uses TRBV7-8 with TRBJ1-5; the D is unclear. CDR1 and CDR2 (germline): SGHVS, FQNEAQ. Trimming stripped 1 base from V and 9 bases from J, with 7 bases between. The CDR3 is made up of 12 amino acids.

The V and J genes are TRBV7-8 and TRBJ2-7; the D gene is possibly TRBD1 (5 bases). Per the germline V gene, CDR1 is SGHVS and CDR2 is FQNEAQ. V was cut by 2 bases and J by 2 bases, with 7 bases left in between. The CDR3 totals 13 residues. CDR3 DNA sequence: TGTGCCAGCAGCTTAACGGACACCTACGAGCAGTACTTC. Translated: CASSLTDTYEQYF.

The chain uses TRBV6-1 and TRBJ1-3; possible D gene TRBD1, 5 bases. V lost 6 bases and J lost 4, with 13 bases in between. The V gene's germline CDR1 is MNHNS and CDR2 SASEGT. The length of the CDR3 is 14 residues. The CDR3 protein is CASSGQGGGNTIYF. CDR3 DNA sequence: TGTGCCAGCAGCGGGCAGGGAGGAGGAAACACCATATATTTT.

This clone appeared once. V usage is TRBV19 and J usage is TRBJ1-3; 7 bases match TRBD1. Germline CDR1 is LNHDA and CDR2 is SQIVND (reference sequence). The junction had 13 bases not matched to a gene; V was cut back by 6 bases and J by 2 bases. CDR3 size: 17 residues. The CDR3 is CASRKGRTGATGNTIYF. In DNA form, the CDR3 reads TGTGCCAGTAGGAAGGGGAGAACAGGGGCCACTGGAAACACCATATATTTT.

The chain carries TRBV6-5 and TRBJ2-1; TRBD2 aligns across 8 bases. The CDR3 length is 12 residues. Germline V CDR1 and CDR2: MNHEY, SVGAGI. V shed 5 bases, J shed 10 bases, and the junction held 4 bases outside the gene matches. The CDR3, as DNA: TGTGCCAGCAGTCCGGGGGGGGTCGAGCAGTTCTTC. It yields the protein CASSPGGVEQFF.

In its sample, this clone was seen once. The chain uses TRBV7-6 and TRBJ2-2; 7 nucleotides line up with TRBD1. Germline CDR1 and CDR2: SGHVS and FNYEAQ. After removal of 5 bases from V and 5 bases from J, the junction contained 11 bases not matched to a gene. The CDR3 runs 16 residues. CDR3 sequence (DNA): TGTGCCAGCAGCCAAGAAGCAGGGGGAGCGACCGGGGAGCTGTTTTTT. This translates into CASSQEAGGATGELFF.

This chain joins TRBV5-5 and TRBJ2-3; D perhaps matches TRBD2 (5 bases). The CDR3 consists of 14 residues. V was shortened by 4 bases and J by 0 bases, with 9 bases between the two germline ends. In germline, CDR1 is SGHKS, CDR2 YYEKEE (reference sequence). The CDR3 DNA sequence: TGTGCCAGCAGCCCGACGGGGAGCACAGATACGCAGTATTTT. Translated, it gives CASSPTGSTDTQYF.

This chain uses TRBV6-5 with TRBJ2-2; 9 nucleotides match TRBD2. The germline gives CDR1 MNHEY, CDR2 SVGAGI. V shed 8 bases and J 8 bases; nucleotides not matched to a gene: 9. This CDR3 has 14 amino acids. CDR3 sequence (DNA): TGTGCCAGCGGAACTTCTAGCGGGGTGGGGGAGCTGTTTTTT. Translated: CASGTSSGVGELFF.

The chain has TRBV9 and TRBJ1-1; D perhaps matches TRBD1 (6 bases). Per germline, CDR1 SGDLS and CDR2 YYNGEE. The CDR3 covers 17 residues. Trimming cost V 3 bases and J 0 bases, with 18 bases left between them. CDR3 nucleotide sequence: TGTGCCAGCAGCGCCCCGACAGGTAGTTTCATGAACACTGAAGCTTTCTTT. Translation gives CASSAPTGSFMNTEAFF.

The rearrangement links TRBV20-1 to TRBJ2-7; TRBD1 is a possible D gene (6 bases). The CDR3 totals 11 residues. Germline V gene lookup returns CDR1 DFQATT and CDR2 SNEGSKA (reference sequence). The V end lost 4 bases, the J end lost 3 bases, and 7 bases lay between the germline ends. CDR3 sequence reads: CSAIRGYEQYF. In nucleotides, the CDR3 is TGCAGTGCTATCAGGGGCTACGAGCAGTACTTC.

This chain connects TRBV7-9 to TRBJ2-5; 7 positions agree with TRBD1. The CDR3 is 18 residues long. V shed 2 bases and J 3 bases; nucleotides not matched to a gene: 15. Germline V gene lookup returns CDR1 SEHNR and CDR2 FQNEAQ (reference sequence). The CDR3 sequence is CASSLKTSTGEAKETQYF. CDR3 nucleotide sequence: TGTGCCAGCAGCTTAAAAACCAGTACAGGGGAAGCCAAAGAGACCCAGTACTTC.